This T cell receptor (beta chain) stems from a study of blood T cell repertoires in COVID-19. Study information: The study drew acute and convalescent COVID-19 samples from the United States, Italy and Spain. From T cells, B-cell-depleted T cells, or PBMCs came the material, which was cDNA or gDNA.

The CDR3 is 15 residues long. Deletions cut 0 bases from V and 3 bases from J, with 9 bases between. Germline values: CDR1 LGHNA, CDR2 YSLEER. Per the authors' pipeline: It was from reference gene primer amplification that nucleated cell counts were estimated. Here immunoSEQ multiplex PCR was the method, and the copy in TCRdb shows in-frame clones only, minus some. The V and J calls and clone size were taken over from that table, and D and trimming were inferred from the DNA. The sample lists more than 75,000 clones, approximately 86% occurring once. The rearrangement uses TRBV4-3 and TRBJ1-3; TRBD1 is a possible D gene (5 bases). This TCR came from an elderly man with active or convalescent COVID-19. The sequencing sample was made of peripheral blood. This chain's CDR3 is CASSQDAGGGNTIYF. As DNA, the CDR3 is TGCGCCAGCAGCCAAGATGCGGGGGGTGGAAACACCATATATTTT.